This TCR beta chain was retrieved from a study of shared clonotypes between healthy human individuals. Study as a whole: Each donor contributed plates that comprised three CD4 naive, three CD4 memory, two CD8 naive and one CD8 memory.

In regard to this clone: The antigen is unknown.

General observations from the study: Clonotype sharing across several donors was observed for around 4.8% of naive CD4 clonotypes.

When replicate PCRs were run on sorted subsets, they used 200 ng DNA, around 33,000 T cell genomes. TCRdb's table, derived via immunoSEQ multiplex PCR, lists solely in-frame clones and lacks some. The sample carries about 2.4 million clones, 90% to 95% recorded once. This clonotype was sampled from a man younger than 35 in good health. Some clones in this sample may be carry-over from other donors' samples. Sequencing used naive CD4+ T cells from PBMCs. The sample's subset: CD45RA+ positively selected.

The CDR3, as DNA: TGTGCCAGCATATCAGGGCGCCTAGCGGGAGTATTACAAGAGACCCAGTACTTC. Translation gives CASISGRLAGVLQETQYF. The V and J genes are TRBV28 and TRBJ2-5, with 10 bases fitting TRBD2. The CDR3 has 18 residues. The V gene end was trimmed by 7 bases and the J gene end by 2 bases; junction bases not matched to a gene: 16. CDR1 is MDHEN, CDR2 SYDVKM, per germline.